This T cell receptor beta chain was sequenced in a study of beta chain features in type 1 diabetes. General observations from the study: People with Type 1 diabetes carried modestly yet significantly shorter TCRB CDR3s in all four CD4+ subsets.

Expressed TCRB transcripts were sequenced because the isolated RNA had all been reverse transcribed beforehand. Using immunoSEQ multiplex PCR, the repertoire was profiled, and TCRdb retains in-frame clones only, with some absent. Of over 600,000 clones listed, around 12% are singletons. A note on this clone: Its specificity is not known.

Every single donor gave one heparinised blood draw, and these averaged around 120 mL. The receptor was derived from a man aged 30-40 years with type 1 diabetes. The source material was naive CD4+ T cells from blood.

The chain's CDR3 is CASATETQYF. CDR3 sequence (DNA): TGTGCCAGCGCGACGGAGACCCAGTACTTC. V and J are TRBV28 and TRBJ2-5; D is unresolved. With 8 bases removed from V and 5 bases from J, the gap between germline ends came to 6 bases. CDR1 and CDR2 from the germline V gene are MDHEN and SYDVKM. This CDR3 is 10 amino acids long.